This TCR beta chain was recorded in a study of OX40 agonist ivuxolimab in advanced cancers. Study results and caveats: Averaged across samples, CD8+ T cells carried more expanded clones than CD4+ did. The study observed clonal expansion of CD4+ and CD8+ blood T cells by week 6 at 0.1 to 3.0 mg/kg. There were also nonresponders showing low normalized T-cell clonal expansion.

Sequenced by immunoSEQ multiplex PCR; TCRdb stores in-frame clones only, minus some. The sample holds around 110,000 clones, just under 95% seen once. The germline gives CDR1 ENHRY, CDR2 SYGVKD. This CDR3 spans 15 amino acids. Turning to this clone: Antigen specificity is unknown. Relative to the germline gene, one junction end is altered; a read error may explain this.

The TCR was taken from an adult with an advanced solid tumor such as melanoma, head and neck, liver or kidney cancer. This specimen consisted of CD4+ or CD8+ T cells sorted from blood, obtained in a trial of the OX40 agonist ivuxolimab. V gene TRBV10-3 combines with J gene TRBJ1-2; TRBD1 agrees at 9 bases. The CDR3 bases are TGTGCCATCAGTCGACAGGGGGAAATAAACTTTGGCTACACCTTC. Translating gives CAISRQGEINFGYTF.